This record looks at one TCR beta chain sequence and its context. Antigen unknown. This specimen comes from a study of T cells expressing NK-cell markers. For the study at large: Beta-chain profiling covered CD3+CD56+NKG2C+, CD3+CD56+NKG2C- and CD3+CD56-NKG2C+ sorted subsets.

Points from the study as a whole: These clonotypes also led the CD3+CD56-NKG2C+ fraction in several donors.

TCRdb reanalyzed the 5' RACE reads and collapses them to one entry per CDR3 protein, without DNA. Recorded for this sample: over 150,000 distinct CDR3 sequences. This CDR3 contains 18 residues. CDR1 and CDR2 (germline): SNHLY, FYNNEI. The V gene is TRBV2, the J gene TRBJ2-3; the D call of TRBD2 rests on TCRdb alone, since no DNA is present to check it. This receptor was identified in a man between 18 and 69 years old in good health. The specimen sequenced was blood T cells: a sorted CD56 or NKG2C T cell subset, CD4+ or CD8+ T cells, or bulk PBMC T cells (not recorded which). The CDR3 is CASSEDLGLAGVTDTQYF.